This is a list of T cell receptor beta chains from one sample in a study of Ad26.COV2.S vaccination and SARS-CoV-2 variants. Produced via immunoSEQ multiplex PCR; TCRdb's table is partial and in-frame only. Seen here are over 400,000 clones, roughly 90% observed once, and the top ten hold around 1.7%. The starting material was peripheral blood, obtained in a trial of Ad26.COV2.S vaccine versus placebo. The receptors were gathered from a person aged 18 to 65 who received the Ad26.COV2.S COVID-19 vaccine or a placebo. Both conserved end residues are trimmed from each CDR3. Fields, in order: V gene, clone size, J gene, CDR3 protein. Rows give clone size only sometimes, using once, few, many, or a class for an expanded clone.

TRBV7-2	.	TRBJ1-4	ASSLGRTRELF
TRBV5-5	.	TRBJ1-5	ASSLSGVSNQPQH
TRBV4-1	.	TRBJ1-2	ASSQGWGSGNYGYT
TRBV7-2	once	TRBJ1-3	ASSVRPGGGNTIY
TRBV5-1	.	TRBJ2-3	ASSLVGSTDTQY
TRBV7-2	.	TRBJ2-4	ASSLALDRSGQNIQY
TRBV12-3/TRBV12-4	.	TRBJ1-4	ASNRDHNEKLF
TRBV6-5	.	TRBJ1-6	ASSPGGGVRSPLH
TRBV7-9	once	TRBJ2-2	ASSSRGGYAELF
TRBV5-8	.	TRBJ1-2	ASSLEEGWNYGYT
TRBV5-1	.	TRBJ2-7	ASSLRDSYEQY
TRBV27	.	TRBJ2-3	ASKGLAGGSSTDTQY
TRBV20-1	.	TRBJ1-1	SASRVPADTEAF
TRBV30	.	TRBJ1-1	AWSQGAEAF
TRBV21-1	.	TRBJ1-5	ASSTETGRPQPQH
TRBV19	.	TRBJ2-5	ASSGRSGGAKTQY
TRBV7-2	.	TRBJ1-4	ASSPPYGQEKLF
TRBV20-1	.	TRBJ2-1	SASGDYNEQF
TRBV19	.	TRBJ1-1	ASSPPTGRTEAF
TRBV29-1	.	TRBJ2-7	SVSLGVTHEQY
TRBV2	few	TRBJ2-3	ASNQGADTQY
TRBV7-2	.	TRBJ1-2	ASSGGRDRVAYGYT
TRBV7-2	once	TRBJ1-5	ASRDGTDPYSNQPQH
TRBV27	.	TRBJ2-6	ASSNRAAGANVLT
TRBV7-2	few	TRBJ2-7	ASSYQGTSGFYEQY
TRBV6-1	.	TRBJ1-6	ASSEGTGVISPLH
TRBV18	.	TRBJ2-1	ASSPYTYNEQF